This TCR beta chain was captured by sequencing in a study of blood T cell repertoires in COVID-19. Background on the study: Sources were T cells, B-cell-depleted T cells, or PBMCs; the material itself was cDNA or gDNA.

Trimming took 0 bases from V and 6 from J; bases not matched to a gene: 1. Per germline, CDR1 SGHTA and CDR2 FQGNSA. The CDR3 has 15 residues. In the original analysis: Reference gene primer amplification in the assay estimated nucleated cell counts. The assay was immunoSEQ multiplex PCR, and TCRdb's table has in-frame clones only and misses some. D and trimming come from the DNA, and the V and J calls and clone size come from that table. The sample consists of about 240,000 clones, 65% to 90% of them appearing once. The chain carries TRBV7-2 and TRBJ2-1; 11 bases map to TRBD2. The sequence was collected from a woman aged 70-85 years with acute or convalescent COVID-19. The sequencing sample was made of peripheral blood. The chain's CDR3 is CASSLASGGVNEQFF. Here the CDR3 DNA reads TGTGCCAGCAGCTTAGCTAGCGGGGGGGTCAATGAGCAGTTCTTC.